What follows are 15 T cell receptor beta chains derived from one specimen sequenced in a study of blood T cell repertoires in COVID-19. Repertoires were generated with immunoSEQ multiplex PCR, while TCRdb's copy carries only in-frame clones and drops some. The table has around 250,000 clones, over 75% seen once. What was sequenced was PBMCs or T cells enriched from blood (not recorded which). The receptors originated from a man aged 18 to 29 who had recovered from COVID-19.

This chain uses TRBV30 with TRBJ2-7, with TRBD2 identical over 9 bases. The CDR3 loop spans 16 amino acids. Germline V gene sequence: CDR1 GTSNPN, CDR2 SVGIG (reference sequence). The junction had 8 bases not matched to a gene; V was cut back by 0 bases and J by 2 bases. Written as DNA, the CDR3 is TGTGCCTGGAGTGTGCTAGCGGGACGAAAACCCTACGAGCAGTACTTC. Translation gives CAWSVLAGRKPYEQYF.

The CDR3: CASSPPRTGLNYGYTF. As DNA, the CDR3 is TGTGCCAGCAGCCCCCCCCGGACAGGTCTTAACTATGGCTACACCTTC. The rearrangement links TRBV28 to TRBJ1-2; TRBD1 matches at 7 bases. J was trimmed by 1 base and V by 6 bases; bases with no gene match: 11. Per germline, CDR1 MDHEN and CDR2 SYDVKM. The CDR3 sequence is 16 residues long.

CDR3 bases: TGTGCCAGCAGCTTACTAGCGGGGGGCCAAGAGACCCAGTACTTC. Amino acids: CASSLLAGGQETQYF. This chain links TRBV5-4 with TRBJ2-5; 12 bases agree with TRBD2. V shed 2 bases and J 1 base; nucleotides not matched to a gene: 0. The germline gives CDR1 SGHNT, CDR2 YYREEE (reference sequence). This CDR3 region has 15 residues.

The V call is TRBV19, the J call TRBJ2-7; possible D gene TRBD2, 7 bases. V lost 6 bases, J lost 3 bases, and 15 bases lay in between. The CDR3 is 14 amino acids. Germline CDR1 LNHDA, CDR2 SQIVND (reference sequence). The DNA of the CDR3 is TGTGCCAGTAGATCGGGGGGCGCGGGCTACGAGCAGTACTTC. It yields the protein CASRSGGAGYEQYF. Combining the CDR3 with reference TRBV19 and TRBJ2-7 gives the whole variable domain DGGITQSPKYLFRKEGQNVTLSCEQNLNHDAMYWYRQDPGQGLRLIYYSQIVNDFQKGDIAEGYSVSREKKESFPLTVTSAQKNPTAFYLCASRSGGAGYEQYFGPGTRLTVT.

The chain recombines TRBV5-1 with TRBJ2-1; D is possibly TRBD1 (7 bases). Trimming shortened V by 0 bases and J by 5 bases, and 18 bases separated the two germline ends. The germline gives CDR1 SGHRS, CDR2 YFSETQ. This CDR3 has 17 amino acids. This CDR3 reads CASSLAPTGAGNNEQFF. CDR3 nucleotide sequence: TGCGCCAGCAGCTTGGCACCAACAGGGGCGGGGAACAATGAGCAGTTCTTC.

This chain uses TRBV15 with TRBJ1-6, with 9 bases identical to TRBD1. This CDR3 is 14 amino acids long. V was pared by 4 bases and J by 9 bases, with 4 bases of the junction left unmatched. Germline V gene sequence: CDR1 LNHNV, CDR2 YYDKDF (reference sequence). The CDR3 bases are TGTGCCACCAGCAACGGACAGGGGCTTTCACCCCTCCACTTT. Protein product: CATSNGQGLSPLHF.

The rearrangement links TRBV7-8 to TRBJ2-1; perhaps TRBD2 as D (6 bases). Germline values: CDR1 SGHVS, CDR2 FQNEAQ. The germline V and J ends were trimmed by 1 base and 2 bases, with 15 bases remaining between them. The CDR3 has 17 residues. CDR3 in DNA: TGTGCCAGCAGCTTAGGATTGGGGGGAGTGGCCTACAATGAGCAGTTCTTC. Its protein product is CASSLGLGGVAYNEQFF.

This clone occurred a few times. The chain carries TRBV2 and TRBJ1-2, with unresolved D. This CDR3 is built from 12 residues. Germline loops: CDR1 SNHLY, CDR2 FYNNEI. The germline V and J ends were trimmed by 7 bases and 8 bases, with 14 bases remaining between them. This CDR3 is CASIDWNGGYTF. DNA for the CDR3: TGTGCCAGCATCGACTGGAATGGGGGCTACACCTTC.

The rearrangement links TRBV3-1 (or the pseudogene TRBV3-2) to TRBJ2-1; 11 nucleotides agree with TRBD2. The CDR3 loop spans 16 amino acids. Trimming removed 1 base from V and 13 bases from J; junction bases left unmatched: 12. CDR1 and CDR2 from the germline V gene are LGHDT and YNNKEL (reference sequence). The CDR3 DNA reads as TGTGCCAGCAGCCAAGGAAGACTAGCGGGGCGACTTGAACAGTTCTTC. It yields the protein CASSQGRLAGRLEQFF.

The chain has TRBV10-2 and TRBJ1-3; D possibly corresponds to TRBD1 (6 bases). The CDR3 has 13 amino acids. Per germline, CDR1 WSHSY and CDR2 SAAADI. V was cut by 3 bases and J by 3 bases, with 6 bases left in between. The CDR3, as DNA: TGCGCCAGCAGTGAACAGGGTGGAAACACCATATATTTT. Translating gives CASSEQGGNTIYF.

The gene calls are TRBV11-2 and TRBJ2-3, with 9 bases matching TRBD2. Unmatched junction bases numbered 12, after V lost 1 base and J lost 1 base. The CDR3 covers 19 residues. Germline V CDR1 and CDR2: SGHAT, FQNNGV. Written as DNA, the CDR3 is TGTGCCAGCAGCTTAGTCGCCGAGCGGGGGGCCCTAGGCACAGATACGCAGTATTTT. It is translated as CASSLVAERGALGTDTQYF.

V gene TRBV7-9 combines with J gene TRBJ1-4; tentatively, D is TRBD1 (5 bases). The germline V gene encodes CDR1 SEHNR and CDR2 FQNEAQ (reference sequence). The CDR3 has 13 amino acids. Trimming stripped 8 bases from V and 8 bases from J, with 15 bases between. CDR3 residues: CASCRDGGEKLFF. The CDR3 DNA reads as TGTGCCAGCTGCCGGGACGGAGGGGAAAAACTGTTTTTT.

The chain has TRBV7-3 and TRBJ2-1, with 7 bases that match TRBD1. The CDR3 is 17 residues long. J lost 0 bases, V lost 4 bases, and 9 bases had no gene match. Per germline, CDR1 SGHTA and CDR2 FQGTGA. DNA for the CDR3: TGTGCCAGCAGCTGGACCGGGACAGACCACTCCTACAATGAGCAGTTCTTC. Translating gives CASSWTGTDHSYNEQFF.

In this sample, this clone turned up once. The rearrangement links TRBV2 to TRBJ1-5; 7 nucleotides align to TRBD1. CDR3 size: 14 residues. Germline V gene data show CDR1 as SNHLY and CDR2 as FYNNEI. V lost 4 bases, J lost 5 bases, and 5 bases stayed unmatched. Here the CDR3 reads CASSVGRGDQPQHF. DNA of the CDR3: TGTGCCAGCAGTGTCGGCAGGGGGGATCAGCCCCAGCATTTT.

This chain connects TRBV19 to TRBJ2-2; the match to TRBD1 covers 8 bases. Germline CDR1 reads LNHDA; CDR2 reads SQIVND (reference sequence). The CDR3 length is 15 residues. With 5 bases clipped from V and 0 bases from J, the junction kept 2 bases outside the gene matches. In nucleotides, the CDR3 is TGTGCCAGTAGTCGGGGACAGGCGAACACCGGGGAGCTGTTTTTT. Translating it yields CASSRGQANTGELFF.